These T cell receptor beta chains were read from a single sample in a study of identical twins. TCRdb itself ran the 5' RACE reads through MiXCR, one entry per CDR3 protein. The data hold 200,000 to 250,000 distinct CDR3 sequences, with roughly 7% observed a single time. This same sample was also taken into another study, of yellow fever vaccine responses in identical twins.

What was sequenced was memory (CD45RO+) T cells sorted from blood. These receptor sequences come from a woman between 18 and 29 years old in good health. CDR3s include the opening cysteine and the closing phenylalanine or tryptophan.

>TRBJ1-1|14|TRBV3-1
CASSQGLKNTEAFF
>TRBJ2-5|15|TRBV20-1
CSAGLAGARSETQYF
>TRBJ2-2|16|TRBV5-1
CASSLDGTGRAGELFF
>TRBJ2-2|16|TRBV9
CASSVELAGNTGELFF
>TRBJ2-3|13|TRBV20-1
CSAPSGGEDTQYF
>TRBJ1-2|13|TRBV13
CASSLSGPGGYTF
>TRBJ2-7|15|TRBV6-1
CASSPGTSFSYEQYF
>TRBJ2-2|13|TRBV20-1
CSAASGRTGELFF
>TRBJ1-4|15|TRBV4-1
CASSQDMSMDEKLFF
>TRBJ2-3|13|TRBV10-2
CATSTRNTDTQYF
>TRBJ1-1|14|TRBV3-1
CASSQTGLNTEAFF
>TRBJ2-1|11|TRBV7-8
CASGWGNEQFF
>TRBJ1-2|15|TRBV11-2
CASSLDSGAGYGYTF
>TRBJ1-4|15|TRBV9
CASSVDEKFNEKLFF
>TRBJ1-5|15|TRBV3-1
CASSQEWGGNQPQHF
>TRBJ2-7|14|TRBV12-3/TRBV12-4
CASSLRTGKGEQYF
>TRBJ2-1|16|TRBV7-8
CASSLLSGQNYNEQFF
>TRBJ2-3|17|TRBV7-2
CASSLGGVPRSTDTQYF
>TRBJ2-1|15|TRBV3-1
CASSHSVGRYNEQFF
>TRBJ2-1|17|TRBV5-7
CASSLALWTSGKNEQFF
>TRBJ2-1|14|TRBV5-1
CASSLGGHDNEQFF
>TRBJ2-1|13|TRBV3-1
CASSQARSIEQFF
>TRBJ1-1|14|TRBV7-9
CSSSLSGGNTEAFF
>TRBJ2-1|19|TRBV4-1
CASSQEGTGGPVRRNEQFF
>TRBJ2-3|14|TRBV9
CASSVGPTTDTQYF
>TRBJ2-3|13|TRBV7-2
CASSPSGPDTQYF
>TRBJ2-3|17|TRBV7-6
CASSLEAGGPSGGTQYF
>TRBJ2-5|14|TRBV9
CASSVGTDQETQYF
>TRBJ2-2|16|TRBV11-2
CASRMSGRGQTGELFF
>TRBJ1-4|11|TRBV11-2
CASSLYEKLFF
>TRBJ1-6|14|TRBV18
CASSPRQGGSPLHF
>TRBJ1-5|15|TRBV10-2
CASATGQGSNQPQHF
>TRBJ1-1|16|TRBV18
CASSPLTPTASTEAFF
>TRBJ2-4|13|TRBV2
CASSEASGGIQYF
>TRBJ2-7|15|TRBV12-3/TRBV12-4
CASSSGLAGGYEQYF
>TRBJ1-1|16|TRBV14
CASSRDLTGTTGEAFF
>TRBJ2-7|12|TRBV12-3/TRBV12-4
CASSLLNGEQYF
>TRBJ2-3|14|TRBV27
CASSRLLSGDTQYF
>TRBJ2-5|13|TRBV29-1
CSARQPAQETQYF
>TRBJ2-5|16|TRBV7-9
CASSLGLAGERETQYF
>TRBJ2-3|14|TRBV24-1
CATSDRDWGATQYF
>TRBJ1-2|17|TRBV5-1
CASSFTGSPRGNYGYTF
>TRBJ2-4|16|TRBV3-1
CASSPDRELAKNIQYF
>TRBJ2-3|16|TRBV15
CATSRGGGQGSDTQYF
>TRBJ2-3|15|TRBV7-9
CASSLGHTSTDTQYF
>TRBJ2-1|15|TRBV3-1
CASSQVAGGQSEQFF
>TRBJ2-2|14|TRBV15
CATSQGRETGELFF
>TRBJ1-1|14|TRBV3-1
CASRQTGLNTEAFF
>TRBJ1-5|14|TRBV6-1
CASSDWDGNQPQHF
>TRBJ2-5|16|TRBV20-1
CSARETSGWNQETQYF
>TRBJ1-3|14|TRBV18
CASSPTDGGYSIYF